A selection of T cell receptor beta chains follows, all from one sample in a study of CD8 T cells in Susac syndrome. TCRdb re-analysed the immunoSEQ multiplex PCR reads in MiXCR, keeping a single row per CDR3 protein. This repertoire shows 100,000 to 150,000 distinct CDR3 sequences, roughly 95% found once; its top ten account for around 0.12%. Sequencing was carried out using CD4+ T cells from PBMCs. All receptors come from a human donor in good health. Each CDR3 is given with its conserved first and last residue. Each record gives: J gene, V gene, clone size, D gene, CDR3 DNA, CDR3 protein. D genes are given only for firm matches. The listing skips clone size in some rows; elsewhere it reads once, few, many or a size class.

>TRBJ2-4|TRBV6-5|.|.
TGTGCCAGCAGTTACTCGTACAGGGCAAACATTCAGTACTTC
CASSYSYRANIQYF
>TRBJ2-7|TRBV3-1|.|.
TGTGCCAGCAGCCAAGAATTTAACGAGCAGTACTTC
CASSQEFNEQYF
>TRBJ2-2|TRBV24-1|.|.
TGTGCCACCAGTGGACCGGGAAACTCGAACACCGGGGAGCTGTTTTTT
CATSGPGNSNTGELFF
>TRBJ1-1|TRBV29-1|.|.
TGCAGCGTTGAAGAAACGGGAACTGAAGCTTTCTTT
CSVEETGTEAFF
>TRBJ2-4|TRBV11-2|.|TRBD2
TGTGCCAGCAGCTCCCCGGGACTAGCGGGAGTAGGGGCCAAAAACATTCAGTACTTC
CASSSPGLAGVGAKNIQYF
>TRBJ2-7|TRBV18|.|.
TGTGCCAGCTCACCGACAGGTTCCAACGAGCAGTACTTC
CASSPTGSNEQYF
>TRBJ2-1|TRBV3-1|.|.
TGTGCCAGCAGCCAAACAAGGGGTCACCGGCAGTTCTTC
CASSQTRGHRQFF
>TRBJ2-7|TRBV6-5|.|TRBD1
TGTGCCAGCAGGCAGGACAGGGATACCTCCTACGAGCAGTACTTC
CASRQDRDTSYEQYF
>TRBJ2-2|TRBV11-2|.|.
TGTGCCAGCCGACGGGCCATGGGGGGGGAGCTGTTTTTT
CASRRAMGGELFF
>TRBJ2-2|TRBV20-1|.|.
TGCAGTGCTAGAGAGACCTCGAGGGACACCGGGGAGCTGTTTTTT
CSARETSRDTGELFF
>TRBJ2-7|TRBV4-1|.|.
TGCGCCAGCAGCCAAAATACAGGGACCGAGCAGTACTTC
CASSQNTGTEQYF
>TRBJ2-7|TRBV21-1|once|.
TGTGCCAGCAGCAACCGGAGGCAGGGGTTGATTGGTTCCTACGAGCAGTACTTC
CASSNRRQGLIGSYEQYF
>TRBJ2-7|TRBV2|.|.
TGTGCCAGCACAGGGCGCCGGGTACGGGAGCAGTACTTC
CASTGRRVREQYF
>TRBJ2-5|TRBV6-6|.|.
TGTGCCAGCAGTTACGAGGGGGGAAGGACCCAGTACTTC
CASSYEGGRTQYF
>TRBJ2-4|TRBV6-1|.|.
TGTGCCAGCAGTGTCGGGAGTGAGGTAAACATTCAGTACTTC
CASSVGSEVNIQYF
>TRBJ2-7|TRBV7-8|.|TRBD2
TGTGCCAGCAGCTTAGAGGGTAGCGGGAGGGGCGAGCAGTACTTC
CASSLEGSGRGEQYF
>TRBJ2-3|TRBV28|.|TRBD1
TGTGCCAGCAGTCTGACTTGGGGACAGGGGACCACAGATACGCAGTATTTT
CASSLTWGQGTTDTQYF
>TRBJ1-1|TRBV7-2|.|.
TGTGCCAGCAACCAGGTTAGGAACACTGAAGCTTTCTTT
CASNQVRNTEAFF
>TRBJ2-7|TRBV2|.|TRBD1
TGTGCCAGCCGCCGGACAGGGAGCTACGAGCAGTACTTC
CASRRTGSYEQYF